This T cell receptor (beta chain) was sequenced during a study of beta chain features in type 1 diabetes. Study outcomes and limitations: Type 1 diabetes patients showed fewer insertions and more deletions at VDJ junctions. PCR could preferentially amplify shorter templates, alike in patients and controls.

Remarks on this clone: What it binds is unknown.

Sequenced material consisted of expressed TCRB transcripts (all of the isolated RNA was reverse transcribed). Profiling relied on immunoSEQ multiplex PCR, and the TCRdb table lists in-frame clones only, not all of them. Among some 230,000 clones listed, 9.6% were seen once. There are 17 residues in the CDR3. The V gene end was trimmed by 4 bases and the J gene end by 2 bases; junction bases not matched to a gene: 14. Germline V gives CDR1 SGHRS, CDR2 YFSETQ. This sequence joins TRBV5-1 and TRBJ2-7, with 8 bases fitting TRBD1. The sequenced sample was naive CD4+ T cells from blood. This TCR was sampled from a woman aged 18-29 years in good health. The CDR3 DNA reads TGCGCCAGCAGCCCCCGGGACAGGACTCCCCTGACCTACGAGCAGTACTTC. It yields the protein CASSPRDRTPLTYEQYF.